This paragraph reports one TCR beta chain. The antigen is not known. This sample was included in a study of cytomegalovirus exposure and HLA in healthy donors. Study information: There were over 350 genotyped donors. Of these, 75% to 90% fell in the genetic ancestry cluster associated with self-reported Caucasian donors.

Amplification used 60 Vbeta primers and 13 Jbeta primers. Assay: immunoSEQ multiplex PCR; the TCRdb copy retains only in-frame clones and omits some. The sample yields about 130,000 clones, about 80% seen once. V was cut by 2 bases and J by 1 base, with 6 bases left in between. Germline CDR1 MNHEY, CDR2 SVGAGI. This CDR3 is 13 amino acids long. Study-wide results and caveats: Both high specificity and high sensitivity reportedly marked the classifier's diagnosis of cytomegalovirus status.

The material sequenced was PBMCs. The receptor's source is a boy younger than 10 in good health and CMV-seronegative. The V gene is TRBV6-5, the J gene TRBJ2-7, with a tentative D call TRBD2 (5 bases). DNA for the CDR3: TGTGCCAGCAGTTACGGCGGGTCCTACGAGCAGTACTTC. This encodes CASSYGGSYEQYF.